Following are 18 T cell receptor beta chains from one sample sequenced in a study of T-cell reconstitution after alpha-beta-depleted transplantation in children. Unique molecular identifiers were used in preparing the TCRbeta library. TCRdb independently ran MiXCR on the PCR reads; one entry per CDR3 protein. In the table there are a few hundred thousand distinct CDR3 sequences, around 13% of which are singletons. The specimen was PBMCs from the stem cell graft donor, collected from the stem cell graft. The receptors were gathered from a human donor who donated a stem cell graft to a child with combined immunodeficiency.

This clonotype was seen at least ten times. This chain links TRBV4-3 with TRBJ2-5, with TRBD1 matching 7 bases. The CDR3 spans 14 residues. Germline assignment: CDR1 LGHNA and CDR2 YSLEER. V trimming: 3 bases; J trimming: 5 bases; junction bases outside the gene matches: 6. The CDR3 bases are TGCGCCAGCAGCCAGGAGACAGGGTGGGAGACCCAGTACTTC. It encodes CASSQETGWETQYF.

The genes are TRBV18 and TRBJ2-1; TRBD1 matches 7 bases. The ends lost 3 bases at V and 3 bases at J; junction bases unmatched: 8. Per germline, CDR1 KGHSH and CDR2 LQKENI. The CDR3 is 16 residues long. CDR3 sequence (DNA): TGTGCCAGCTCACCCGGGGACAGCACCTTCTACAATGAGCAGTTCTTC. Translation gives CASSPGDSTFYNEQFF.

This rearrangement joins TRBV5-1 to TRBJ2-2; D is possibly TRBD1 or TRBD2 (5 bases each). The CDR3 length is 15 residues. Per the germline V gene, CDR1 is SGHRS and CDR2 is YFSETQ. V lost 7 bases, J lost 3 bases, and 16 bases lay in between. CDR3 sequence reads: CASRDAPMYTGELFF. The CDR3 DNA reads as TGCGCCAGCCGGGACGCGCCCATGTACACCGGGGAGCTGTTTTTT.

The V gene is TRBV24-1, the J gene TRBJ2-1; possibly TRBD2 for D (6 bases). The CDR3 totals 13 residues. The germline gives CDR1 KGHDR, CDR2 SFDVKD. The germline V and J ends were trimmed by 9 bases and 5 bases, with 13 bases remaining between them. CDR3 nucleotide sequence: TGTGCCACCGGGGTAACTAGCAACAATGAGCAGTTCTTC. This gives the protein CATGVTSNNEQFF.

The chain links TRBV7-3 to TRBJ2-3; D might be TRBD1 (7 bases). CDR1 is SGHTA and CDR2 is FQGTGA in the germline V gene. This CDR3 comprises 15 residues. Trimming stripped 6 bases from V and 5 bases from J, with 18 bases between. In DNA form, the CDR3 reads TGTGCCAGCAGTTCTGAGCCGCAGGGGGGAGATACGCAGTATTTT. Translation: CASSSEPQGGDTQYF.

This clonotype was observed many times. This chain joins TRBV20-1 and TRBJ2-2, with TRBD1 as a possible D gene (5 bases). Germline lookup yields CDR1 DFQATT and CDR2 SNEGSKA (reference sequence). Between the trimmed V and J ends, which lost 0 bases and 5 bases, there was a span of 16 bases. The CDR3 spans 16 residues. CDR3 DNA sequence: TGCAGTGCTAGAGATCGTGCCAGGGTGGGAACCGGGGAGCTGTTTTTT. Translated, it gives CSARDRARVGTGELFF.

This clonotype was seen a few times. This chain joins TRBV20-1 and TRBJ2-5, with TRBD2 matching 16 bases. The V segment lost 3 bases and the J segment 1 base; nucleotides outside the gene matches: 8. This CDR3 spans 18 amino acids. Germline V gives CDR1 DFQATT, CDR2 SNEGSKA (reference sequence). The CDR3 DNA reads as TGCAGTGCTAGCAGGGGGACTAGCGGGAGGGCCCTCCAAGAGACCCAGTACTTC. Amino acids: CSASRGTSGRALQETQYF.

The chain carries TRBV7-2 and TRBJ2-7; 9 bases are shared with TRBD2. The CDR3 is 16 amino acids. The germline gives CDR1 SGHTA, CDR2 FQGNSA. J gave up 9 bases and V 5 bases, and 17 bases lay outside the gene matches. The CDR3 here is CASSRRGTSRGTVQYF. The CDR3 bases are TGTGCCAGCAGCCGGCGGGGGACTAGCAGAGGTACGGTGCAGTACTTC.

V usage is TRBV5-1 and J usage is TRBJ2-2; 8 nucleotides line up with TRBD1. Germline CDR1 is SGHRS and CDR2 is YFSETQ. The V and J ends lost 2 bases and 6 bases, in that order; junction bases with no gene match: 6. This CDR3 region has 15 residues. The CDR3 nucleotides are TGCGCCAGCAGCTTCGGCAGGGGGCTCGCCGGGGAGCTGTTTTTT. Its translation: CASSFGRGLAGELFF.

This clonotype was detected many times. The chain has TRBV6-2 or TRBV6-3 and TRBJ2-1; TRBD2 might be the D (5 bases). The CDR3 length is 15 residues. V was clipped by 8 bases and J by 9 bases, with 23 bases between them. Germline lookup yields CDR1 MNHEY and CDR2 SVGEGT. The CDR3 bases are TGTGCCAGCGAGGTTGAGCGGACGGCTGTGGGTGAGCAGTTCTTC. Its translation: CASEVERTAVGEQFF.

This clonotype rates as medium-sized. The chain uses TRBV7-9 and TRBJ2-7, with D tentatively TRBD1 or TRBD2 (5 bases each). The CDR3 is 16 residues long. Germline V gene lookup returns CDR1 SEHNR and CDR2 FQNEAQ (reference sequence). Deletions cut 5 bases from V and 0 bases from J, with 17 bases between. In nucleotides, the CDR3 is TGTGCCAGCAGCCCCCATGCAGGGAGAAGCTCCTACGAGCAGTACTTC. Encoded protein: CASSPHAGRSSYEQYF.

In DNA, the CDR3 is TGCGCCAGCAGCTCGGGACGGGCTAACTATGGCTACACCTTC. Its protein is CASSSGRANYGYTF. V is TRBV5-1 and J is TRBJ1-2; the D gene is possibly TRBD1 (5 bases). V lost 3 bases and J lost 0, with 9 bases in between. Germline V gene sequence: CDR1 SGHRS, CDR2 YFSETQ. The CDR3 covers 14 residues.

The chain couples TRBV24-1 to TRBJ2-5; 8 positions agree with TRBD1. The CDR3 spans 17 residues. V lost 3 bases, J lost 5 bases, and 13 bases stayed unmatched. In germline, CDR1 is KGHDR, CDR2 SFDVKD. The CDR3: CATSDPPGQVAQETQYF. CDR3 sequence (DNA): TGTGCCACCAGTGATCCTCCGGGACAGGTGGCTCAGGAGACCCAGTACTTC.

The CDR3 is CASSTTTGEYEQYF. The CDR3 DNA sequence: TGTGCCAGCAGCACCACTACGGGGGAATACGAGCAGTACTTC. The V call is TRBV7-2, the J call TRBJ2-7, with a weak D call TRBD2 (6 bases). There are 14 residues in the CDR3. Germline loops: CDR1 SGHTA, CDR2 FQGNSA. Trimming pared 5 bases from V and 4 bases from J, leaving 15 bases between.

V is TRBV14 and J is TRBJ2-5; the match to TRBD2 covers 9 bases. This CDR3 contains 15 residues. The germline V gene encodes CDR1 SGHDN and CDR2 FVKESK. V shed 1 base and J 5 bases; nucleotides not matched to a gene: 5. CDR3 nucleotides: TGTGCCAGCAGCCAAGTCTGGACTAGCGAGGAGACCCAGTACTTC. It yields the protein CASSQVWTSEETQYF.

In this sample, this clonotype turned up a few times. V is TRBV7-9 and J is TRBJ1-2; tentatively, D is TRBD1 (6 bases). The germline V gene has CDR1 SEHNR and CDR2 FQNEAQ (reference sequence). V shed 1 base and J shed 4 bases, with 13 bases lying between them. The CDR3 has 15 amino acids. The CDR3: CASSLEAGASYGYTF. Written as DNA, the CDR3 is TGTGCCAGCAGCTTAGAGGCAGGGGCCTCCTATGGCTACACCTTC.

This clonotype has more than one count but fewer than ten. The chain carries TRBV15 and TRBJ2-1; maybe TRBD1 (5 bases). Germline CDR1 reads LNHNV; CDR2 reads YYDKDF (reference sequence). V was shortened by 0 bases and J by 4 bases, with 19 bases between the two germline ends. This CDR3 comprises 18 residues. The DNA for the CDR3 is TGTGCCACCAGCAGAGATAAAGCTCGGACATTCGGATACAATGAGCAGTTCTTC. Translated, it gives CATSRDKARTFGYNEQFF.

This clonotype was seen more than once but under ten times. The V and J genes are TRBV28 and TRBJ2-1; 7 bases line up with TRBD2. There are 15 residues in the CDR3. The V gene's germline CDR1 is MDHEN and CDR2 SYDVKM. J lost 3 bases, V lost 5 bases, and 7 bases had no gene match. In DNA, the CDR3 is TGTGCCAGCAGTCCTTTCAGCGGGGACTACAATGAGCAGTTCTTC. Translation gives CASSPFSGDYNEQFF.